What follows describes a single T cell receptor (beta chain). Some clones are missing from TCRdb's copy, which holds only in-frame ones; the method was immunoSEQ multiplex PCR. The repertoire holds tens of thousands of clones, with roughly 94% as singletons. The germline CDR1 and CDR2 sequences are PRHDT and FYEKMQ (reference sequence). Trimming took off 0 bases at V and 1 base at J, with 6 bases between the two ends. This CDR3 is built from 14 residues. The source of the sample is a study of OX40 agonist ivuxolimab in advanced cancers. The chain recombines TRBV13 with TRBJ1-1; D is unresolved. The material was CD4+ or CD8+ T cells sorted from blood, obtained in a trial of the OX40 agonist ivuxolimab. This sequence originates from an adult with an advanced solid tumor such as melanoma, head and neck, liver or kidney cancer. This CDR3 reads CASSLGRGNTEAFF. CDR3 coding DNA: TGTGCCAGCAGCTTAGGCCGGGGGAACACTGAAGCTTTCTTT. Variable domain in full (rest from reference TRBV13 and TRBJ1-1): AAGVIQSPRHLIKEKRETATLKCYPIPRHDTVYWYQQGPGQDPQFLISFYEKMQSDKGSIPDRFSAQQFSDYHSELNMSSLELGDSALYFCASSLGRGNTEAFFGQGTRLTVV.